The 16 T cell receptor beta chains in this list originate from one sample, sequenced in a study of T cell responses to AZD1222 COVID-19 vaccine. Measured with immunoSEQ multiplex PCR; TCRdb has only the in-frame clones, and not every one. The sample includes some 120,000 clones, roughly 87% seen only once; the top ten take 7.5%. Sequencing used peripheral blood, obtained on day 0 of AZD1222 vaccination. The receptors come from an adult in good health.

The chain recombines TRBV9 with TRBJ1-2; possible D gene TRBD1, 5 bases. V was cut by 3 bases and J by 7 bases, with 16 bases left in between. The CDR3 sequence is 14 residues long. Germline values: CDR1 SGDLS, CDR2 YYNGEE. CDR3 sequence reads: CASSASGGTLGYTF. The CDR3 DNA reads as TGTGCCAGCAGCGCTAGTGGTGGGACCCTTGGCTACACCTTC.

The chain carries TRBV28 and TRBJ1-3; D gene uncertain. Germline CDR1 MDHEN, CDR2 SYDVKM. This CDR3 is built from 12 residues. Trimming stripped 6 bases from V and 7 bases from J, with 10 bases between. CDR3 in DNA: TGTGCCAGCAGCCCCGTTCGGAACACCATATATTTT. Translation gives CASSPVRNTIYF.

The J gene is TRBJ1-2, the V gene TRBV10-2; possibly TRBD1 for D (5 bases). Between the trimmed V and J ends, which lost 4 bases and 3 bases, there was a span of 18 bases. This CDR3 has 16 residues. Germline lookup yields CDR1 WSHSY and CDR2 SAAADI. As DNA, the CDR3 is TGCGCCAGCAGTGCCACCGGGACTGGGAAATACTATGGCTACACCTTC. Translation gives CASSATGTGKYYGYTF.

The rearrangement joins TRBV19 to TRBJ1-2, with 11 positions matching TRBD1. The CDR3 covers 17 residues. Germline CDR1 reads LNHDA; CDR2 reads SQIVND (reference sequence). The J segment lost 7 bases and the V segment lost 5 bases, leaving 15 bases of the junction unmatched. For the CDR3, the DNA is TGTGCCAGTAGTTCGGACAGGGGGCGCTTGGACCTGGCTGGCTACACCTTC. Protein: CASSSDRGRLDLAGYTF.

The chain links TRBV25-1 to TRBJ2-2; either TRBD1 or TRBD2 may fit D (6 bases each). CDR1 and CDR2 from the germline V gene are MGHDK and SYGVNS. This CDR3 contains 14 residues. Trimming stripped 8 bases from V and 3 bases from J, with 13 bases between. CDR3 nucleotides: TGTGCCAGCGCCCGGGGGCCGCACACCGGGGAGCTGTTTTTT. Translated: CASARGPHTGELFF.

The rearrangement uses TRBV18 and TRBJ1-4; no clear D. V shed 2 bases and J shed 5 bases, with 12 bases lying between them. Germline CDR1 is KGHSH and CDR2 is LQKENI. The CDR3 contains 15 residues. This chain's CDR3 is CASSPALLANEKLFF. CDR3 nucleotides: TGTGCCAGCTCACCAGCTTTGTTGGCGAATGAAAAACTGTTTTTT. Combining the CDR3 with reference TRBV18 and TRBJ1-4 gives the whole variable domain NAGVMQNPRHLVRRRGQEARLRCSPMKGHSHVYWYRQLPEEGLKFMVYLQKENIIDESGMPKERFSAEFPKEGPSILRIQQVVRGDSAAYFCASSPALLANEKLFFGSGTQLSVL.

The chain recombines TRBV6-5 with TRBJ2-7; D tentatively reads TRBD1 or TRBD2 (7 bases each). Deletions cut 2 bases from V and 6 bases from J, with 14 bases between. Per germline, CDR1 MNHEY and CDR2 SVGAGI. The CDR3 has 14 residues. Here the CDR3 reads CASSYGTGEGEQYF. The CDR3 region has the DNA TGTGCCAGCAGTTACGGAACAGGGGAGGGCGAGCAGTACTTC.

This clone was seen once. This chain joins TRBV7-2 and TRBJ1-1; D is uncertain. V lost 3 bases and J lost 10, with 18 bases in between. CDR1 is SGHTA, CDR2 FQGNSA, per germline. This CDR3 is 14 amino acids long. In nucleotides, the CDR3 is TGTGCCAGCAGCTTTGGGTTGGGTCGGTCGAGAGCTTTCTTT. It yields the protein CASSFGLGRSRAFF.

This clone was picked up one time. The V call is TRBV7-2, the J call TRBJ2-7; the match to TRBD2 covers 14 bases. The CDR3 contains 18 residues. CDR1 is SGHTA, CDR2 FQGNSA, per germline. V lost 1 base to trimming and J lost 7 bases; unmatched junction nucleotides: 12. CDR3 sequence reads: CASSLVGLAGEWGGEQYF. CDR3 coding DNA: TGTGCCAGCAGCTTAGTGGGACTAGCGGGAGAGTGGGGAGGTGAGCAGTACTTC.

The chain employs TRBV28 and TRBJ2-7; 8 bases line up with TRBD2. Losses at the gene ends were 2 bases for V and 3 bases for J; bases not matched to a gene: 6. CDR3 size: 15 residues. Germline lookup yields CDR1 MDHEN and CDR2 SYDVKM. The CDR3 nucleotides are TGTGCCAGCAGTTTAGTGGGTAGCGGGGACTACGAGCAGTACTTC. This encodes CASSLVGSGDYEQYF.

V gene TRBV7-8 combines with J gene TRBJ2-5; 7 bases align to TRBD2. The J segment lost 2 bases and the V segment lost 3 bases, leaving 0 bases of the junction unmatched. CDR1 SGHVS and CDR2 FQNEAQ come from the germline V gene. This CDR3 comprises 13 residues. CDR3 sequence: CASSFGGQETQYF. In DNA form, the CDR3 reads TGTGCCAGCAGCTTCGGGGGGCAAGAGACCCAGTACTTC.

J is TRBJ1-2 and V is TRBV5-6; D is undetermined. Germline CDR1 is SGHDT and CDR2 is YYEEEE. V was trimmed by 5 bases and J by 4 bases, leaving 12 bases between them. CDR3 length: 13 amino acids. CDR3 DNA: TGTGCCAGCAGGCCTGCAGGTTCCTATGGCTACACCTTC. The encoded protein is CASRPAGSYGYTF.

The chain combines TRBV4-2 with TRBJ2-2, with 7 bases lining up with TRBD1. The ends lost 3 bases at V and 4 bases at J; junction bases unmatched: 5. The CDR3 has 15 amino acids. Germline assignment: CDR1 LGHNA and CDR2 YNFKEQ. This CDR3 is CASSQSTGATGELFF. CDR3 bases: TGTGCCAGCAGCCAGTCCACAGGGGCCACCGGGGAGCTGTTTTTT.

V usage is TRBV30 and J usage is TRBJ1-1; D call uncertain. V gave up 0 bases and J gave up 4 bases, with 6 bases separating them. Germline V CDR1 and CDR2: GTSNPN, SVGIG (reference sequence). The CDR3 length is 12 residues. In DNA form, the CDR3 reads TGTGCCTGGAGTGTAATCGGCACTGAAGCTTTCTTT. Its protein is CAWSVIGTEAFF.

V usage is TRBV7-2 and J usage is TRBJ2-4; 8 bases are a match to TRBD2. Germline V gene sequence: CDR1 SGHTA, CDR2 FQGNSA. This CDR3 comprises 16 residues. V gave up 3 bases and J gave up 2 bases; unmatched junction bases: 6. This CDR3 reads CASSLVTGGPKNIQYF. The CDR3 DNA reads TGTGCCAGCAGCTTGGTCACGGGGGGGCCCAAAAACATTCAGTACTTC.

This chain joins TRBV6-5 and TRBJ2-7; unclear D gene. The CDR3 has 12 residues. Germline values: CDR1 MNHEY, CDR2 SVGAGI. The germline V and J ends were trimmed by 8 bases and 3 bases, with 11 bases remaining between them. The DNA of the CDR3 is TGTGCCAGCTCTTCAGGAGACTACGAGCAGTACTTC. Translated, it gives CASSSGDYEQYF.